This T cell receptor beta chain was recorded in a study of graft-versus-host responses after intestinal transplantation. This table comes from immunoSEQ multiplex PCR, and its TCRdb copy is limited to in-frame clones, with some not included. This table has several thousand clones, over 25% appearing once. In this sample, this clone turned up once. The CDR3 runs to 15 residues. The ends were cut back, 4 bases at V and 1 base at J, with 14 bases in the middle. The germline gives CDR1 LNHDA, CDR2 SQIVND (reference sequence). Source: alloreactive CD4+ T cells from a mixed lymphocyte reaction culture, taken before intestinal transplant. Specified subset: CFSE-low proliferating T cells sorted from approximately six-day pre-transplant mixed lymphocyte reaction (GvH or HvG direction). This TCR was recovered from a human patient who received an intestinal transplant. This chain uses TRBV19 with TRBJ2-7; TRBD1 is a possible D gene (5 bases). This CDR3 is CASSKSQGPSYEQYF. The CDR3 coding sequence is TGTGCCAGTAGTAAATCTCAGGGCCCTTCCTACGAGCAGTACTTC.